The present entry profiles one TCR beta chain with its context. Its antigen is undetermined. This specimen comes from a study of cytomegalovirus exposure and HLA in healthy donors. Study conclusions and caveats: A later analysis linked a missense DCLRE1C variant to TCR beta V- and J-gene trimming.

The PCR had 60 Vbeta and 13 Jbeta primers. The repertoire was sequenced with immunoSEQ multiplex PCR; TCRdb's copy has only in-frame clones and lacks some. This listing includes tens of thousands of clones. This CDR3 comprises 13 residues. Germline V gene data show CDR1 as MDHEN and CDR2 as SYDVKM. The V end was cut by 8 bases, the J end by 3 bases, with 12 bases between. At the time of sampling, donors were nominally healthy, though unrecorded immune exposures were likely. The clonotype originates from a man in his forties in good health and CMV-seronegative. Sequenced input: PBMCs. The chain combines TRBV28 with TRBJ2-3, with D perhaps TRBD1 (5 bases). CDR3 protein: CASYKAGTDTQYF. For the CDR3, the DNA is TGTGCCAGCTATAAAGCAGGGACAGATACGCAGTATTTT.